Sequencing of this TCR beta chain was carried out in a study of T cell repertoires in cytomegalovirus infection. Overall study results and limits: There were carriers of CMV plus the relevant HLA, and cumulative public TCR beta family frequency identified them. The response measured ex vivo was dominated by TCR beta clonotypes (HLA-C-restricted and CMV-specific).

Ten or more counts support this clonotype. What it binds is unknown. Between the trimmed V and J ends, which lost 3 bases and 1 base, there was a span of 10 bases. Germline lookup yields CDR1 SEHNR and CDR2 FQNEAQ (reference sequence). CDR3 size: 14 residues. TCRdb ran MiXCR on the reads and lists one entry per CDR3 protein. The table includes fewer than 550,000 distinct CDR3 sequences, approximately 30% detected once. The source is a human donor in good health (CMV status not recorded). Some clones in this sample may be carry-over from other donors' samples. The source material was PBMCs. The chain has TRBV7-9 and TRBJ2-7, with a weak D call TRBD1 (5 bases). The CDR3 region is CASSLAGISYEQYF. Written as DNA, the CDR3 is TGTGCCAGCAGCTTGGCAGGGATTTCCTACGAGCAGTACTTC.